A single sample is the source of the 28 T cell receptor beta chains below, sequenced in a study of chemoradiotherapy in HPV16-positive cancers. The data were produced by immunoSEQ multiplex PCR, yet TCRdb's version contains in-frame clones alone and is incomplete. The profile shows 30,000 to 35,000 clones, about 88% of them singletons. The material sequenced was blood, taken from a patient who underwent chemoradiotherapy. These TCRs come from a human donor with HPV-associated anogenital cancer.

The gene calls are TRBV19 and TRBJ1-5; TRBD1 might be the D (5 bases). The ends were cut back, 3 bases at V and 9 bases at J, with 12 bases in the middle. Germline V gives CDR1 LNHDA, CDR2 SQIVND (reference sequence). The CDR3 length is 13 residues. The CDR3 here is CASSMAGLSPQHF. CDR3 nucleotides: TGTGCCAGTAGTATGGCAGGGTTGTCGCCCCAGCATTTT. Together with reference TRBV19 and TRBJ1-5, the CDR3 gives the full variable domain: DGGITQSPKYLFRKEGQNVTLSCEQNLNHDAMYWYRQDPGQGLRLIYYSQIVNDFQKGDIAEGYSVSREKKESFPLTVTSAQKNPTAFYLCASSMAGLSPQHFGDGTRLSIL.

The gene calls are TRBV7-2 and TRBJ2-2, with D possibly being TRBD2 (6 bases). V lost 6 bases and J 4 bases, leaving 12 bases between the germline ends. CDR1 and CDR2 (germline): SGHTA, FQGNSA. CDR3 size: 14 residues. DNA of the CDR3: TGTGCCAGCAGGGTCCTGGGAGGCACCGGGGAGCTGTTTTTT. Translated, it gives CASRVLGGTGELFF.

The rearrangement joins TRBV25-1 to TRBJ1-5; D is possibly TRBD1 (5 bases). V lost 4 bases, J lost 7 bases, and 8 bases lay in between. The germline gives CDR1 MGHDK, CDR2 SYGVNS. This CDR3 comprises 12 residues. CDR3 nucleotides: TGTGCCAGCAGTGGACCAGGGCAGCCCCAGCATTTT. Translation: CASSGPGQPQHF.

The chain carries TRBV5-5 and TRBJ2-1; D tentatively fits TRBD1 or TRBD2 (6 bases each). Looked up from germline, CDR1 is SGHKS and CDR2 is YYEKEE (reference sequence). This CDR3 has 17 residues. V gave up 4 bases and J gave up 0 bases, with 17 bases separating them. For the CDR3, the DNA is TGTGCCAGCAGCAGAACCGGGGGCCTGCTCTCCTACAATGAGCAGTTCTTC. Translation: CASSRTGGLLSYNEQFF.

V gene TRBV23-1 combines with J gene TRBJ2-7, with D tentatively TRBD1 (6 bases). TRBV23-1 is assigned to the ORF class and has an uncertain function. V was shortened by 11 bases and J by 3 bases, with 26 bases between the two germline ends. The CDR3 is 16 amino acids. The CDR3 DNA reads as TGCGCCTCCTTCGTGGGGGCCACGGCGCAAGACTACGAGCAGTACTTC. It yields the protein CASFVGATAQDYEQYF.

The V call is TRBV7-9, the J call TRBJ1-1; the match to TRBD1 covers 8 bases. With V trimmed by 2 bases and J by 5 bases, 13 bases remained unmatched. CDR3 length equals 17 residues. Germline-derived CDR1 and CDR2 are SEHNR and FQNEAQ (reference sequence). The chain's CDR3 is CASSLIGTGLGETEAFF. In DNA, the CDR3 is TGTGCCAGCAGCTTAATCGGGACAGGCCTCGGAGAAACTGAAGCTTTCTTT.

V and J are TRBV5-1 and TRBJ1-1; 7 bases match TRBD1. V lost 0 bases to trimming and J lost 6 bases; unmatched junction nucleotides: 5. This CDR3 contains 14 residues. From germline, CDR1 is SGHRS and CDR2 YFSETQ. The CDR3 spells CASSLVQGSAEAFF. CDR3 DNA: TGCGCCAGCAGCTTGGTACAGGGGAGCGCTGAAGCTTTCTTT.

The CDR3 region has the DNA TGTGCTAGTGGCCCCCCCAGGGTATCTGGGAACCAGGACAATGAGCAGTTCTTC. Protein: CASGPPRVSGNQDNEQFF. The chain carries TRBV12-5 and TRBJ2-1, with a weak D call TRBD1 (5 bases). The V gene's germline CDR1 is LGHNT and CDR2 FRNRAP. This CDR3 has 18 residues. The V and J ends lost 6 bases and 5 bases respectively, with 26 bases between them.

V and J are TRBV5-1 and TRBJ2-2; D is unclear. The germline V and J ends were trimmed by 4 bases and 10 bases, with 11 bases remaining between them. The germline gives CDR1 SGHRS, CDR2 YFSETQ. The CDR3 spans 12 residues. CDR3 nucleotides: TGCGCCAGCAGCCTGTACAGAGAGGAGCTGTTTTTT. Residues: CASSLYREELFF.

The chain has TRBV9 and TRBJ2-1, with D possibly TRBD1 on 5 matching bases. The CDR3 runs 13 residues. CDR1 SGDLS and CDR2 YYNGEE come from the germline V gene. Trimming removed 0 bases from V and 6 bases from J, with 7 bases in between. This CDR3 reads CASSVVDSNEQFF. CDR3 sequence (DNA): TGTGCCAGCAGCGTAGTAGACAGCAATGAGCAGTTCTTC.

CDR3 sequence (DNA): TGTGCCAGCAGTTCCGGGACAGGGGAAGAGACCCAGTACTTC. Amino acid sequence: CASSSGTGEETQYF. The gene calls are TRBV6-6 and TRBJ2-5, with 10 bases fitting TRBD1. The CDR3 has 14 residues. Per the germline V gene, CDR1 is MNHNY and CDR2 is SVGAGI (reference sequence). Trimming at V came to 4 bases and at J to 3 bases, leaving 2 bases not matched to a gene.

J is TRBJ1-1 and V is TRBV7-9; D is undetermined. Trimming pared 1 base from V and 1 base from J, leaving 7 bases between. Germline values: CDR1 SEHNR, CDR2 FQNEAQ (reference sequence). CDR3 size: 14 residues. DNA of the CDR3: TGTGCCAGCAGCTTAGAGACAAGGAACACTGAAGCTTTCTTT. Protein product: CASSLETRNTEAFF.

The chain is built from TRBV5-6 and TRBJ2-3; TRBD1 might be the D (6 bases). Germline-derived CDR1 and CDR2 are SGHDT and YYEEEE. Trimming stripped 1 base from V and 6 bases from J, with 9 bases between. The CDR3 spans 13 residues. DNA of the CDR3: TGTGCCAGCAGCTTGTGGGGGCGGGATACGCAGTATTTT. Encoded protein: CASSLWGRDTQYF.

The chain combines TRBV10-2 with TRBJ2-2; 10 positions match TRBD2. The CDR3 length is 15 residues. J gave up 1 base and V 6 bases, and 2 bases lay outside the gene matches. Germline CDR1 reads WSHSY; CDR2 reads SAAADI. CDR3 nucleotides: TGCGCCAGCAGGGTAGCGGGGGGGAACACCGGGGAGCTGTTTTTT. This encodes CASRVAGGNTGELFF.

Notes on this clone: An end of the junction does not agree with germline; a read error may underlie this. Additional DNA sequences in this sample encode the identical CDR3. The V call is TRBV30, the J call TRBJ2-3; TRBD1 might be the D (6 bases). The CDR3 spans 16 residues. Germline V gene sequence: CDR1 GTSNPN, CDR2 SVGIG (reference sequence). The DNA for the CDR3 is TGTGCCTGGACTTTACCGGGACAAGTTAGCACAGATACACAGTATTTT. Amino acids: CAWTLPGQVSTDTQYF. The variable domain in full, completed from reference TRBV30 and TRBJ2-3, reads SQTIHQWPATLVQPVGSPLSLECTVEGTSNPNLYWYRQAAGRGLQLLFYSVGIGQISSEVPQNLSASRPQDRQFILSSKKLLLSDSGFYLCAWTLPGQVSTDTQYFGPGTRLTVL.

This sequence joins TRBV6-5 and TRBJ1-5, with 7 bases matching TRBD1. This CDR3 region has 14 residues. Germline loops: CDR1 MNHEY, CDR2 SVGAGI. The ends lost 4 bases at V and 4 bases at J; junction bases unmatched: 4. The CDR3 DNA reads TGTGCCAGCAGTTTCGACAGGGAGAATCAGCCCCAGCATTTT. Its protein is CASSFDRENQPQHF.

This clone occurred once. This CDR3 reads CASSLAGGYSNQPQHF. The CDR3 DNA is TGTGCCAGCAGCTTAGCCGGCGGCTATAGCAATCAGCCCCAGCATTTT. The chain joins TRBV7-6 to TRBJ1-5; D not certain. The V and J ends lost 0 bases and 0 bases respectively, with 9 bases between them. The CDR3 has 16 amino acids. Germline CDR1 is SGHVS and CDR2 is FNYEAQ.

The CDR3 region is CASTLGDRETDTQYF. The CDR3, as DNA: TGTGCCAGCACCTTGGGGGACAGGGAGACAGATACGCAGTATTTT. The chain employs TRBV6-1 and TRBJ2-3; 9 nucleotides line up with TRBD1. The V gene end was trimmed by 7 bases and the J gene end by 3 bases; junction bases not matched to a gene: 8. CDR3 length equals 15 residues. Germline assignment: CDR1 MNHNS and CDR2 SASEGT.

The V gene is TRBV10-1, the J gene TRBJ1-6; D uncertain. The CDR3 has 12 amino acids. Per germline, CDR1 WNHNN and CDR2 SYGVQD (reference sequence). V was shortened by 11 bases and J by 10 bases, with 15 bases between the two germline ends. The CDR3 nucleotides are TGCGCCCAGGCGCGGGGAATATCACCCCTCCACTTT. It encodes CAQARGISPLHF.

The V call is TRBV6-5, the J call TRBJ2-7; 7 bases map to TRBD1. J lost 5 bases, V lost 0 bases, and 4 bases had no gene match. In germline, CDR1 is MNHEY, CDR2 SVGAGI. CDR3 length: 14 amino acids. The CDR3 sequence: CASSYSRGLNEQYF. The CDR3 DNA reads TGTGCCAGCAGTTACTCTAGGGGGCTCAACGAGCAGTACTTC.

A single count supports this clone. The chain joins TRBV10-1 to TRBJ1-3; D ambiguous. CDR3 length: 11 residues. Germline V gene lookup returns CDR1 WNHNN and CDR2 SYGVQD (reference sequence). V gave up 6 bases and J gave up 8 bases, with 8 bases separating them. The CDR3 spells CASRRWDTIYF. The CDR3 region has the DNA TGCGCCAGCAGGAGGTGGGACACCATATATTTT.

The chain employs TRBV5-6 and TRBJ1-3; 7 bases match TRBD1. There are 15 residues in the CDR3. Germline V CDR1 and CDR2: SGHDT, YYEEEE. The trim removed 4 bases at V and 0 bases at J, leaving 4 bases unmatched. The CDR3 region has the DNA TGTGCCAGCAGCCTACAGGGGAGCTCTGGAAACACCATATATTTT. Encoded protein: CASSLQGSSGNTIYF.

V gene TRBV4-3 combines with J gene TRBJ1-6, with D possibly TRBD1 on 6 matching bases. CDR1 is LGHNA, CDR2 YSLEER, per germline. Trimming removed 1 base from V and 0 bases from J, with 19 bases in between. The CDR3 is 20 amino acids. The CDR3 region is CASSQVNPARGSSYNSPLHF. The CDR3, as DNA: TGCGCCAGCAGCCAAGTTAATCCGGCCAGGGGAAGCTCCTATAATTCACCCCTCCACTTT.

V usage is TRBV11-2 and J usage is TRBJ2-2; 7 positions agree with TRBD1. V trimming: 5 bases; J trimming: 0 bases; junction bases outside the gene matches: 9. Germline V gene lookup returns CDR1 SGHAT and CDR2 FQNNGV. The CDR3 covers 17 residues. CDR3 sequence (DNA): TGTGCCAGCAGCCGCCGGGACAGAGCGACGAACACCGGGGAGCTGTTTTTT. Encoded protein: CASSRRDRATNTGELFF. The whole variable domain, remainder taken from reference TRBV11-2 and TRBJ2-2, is EAGVAQSPRYKIIEKRQSVAFWCNPISGHATLYWYQQILGQGPKLLIQFQNNGVVDDSQLPKDRFSAERLKGVDSTLKIQPAKLEDSAVYLCASSRRDRATNTGELFFGEGSRLTVL.

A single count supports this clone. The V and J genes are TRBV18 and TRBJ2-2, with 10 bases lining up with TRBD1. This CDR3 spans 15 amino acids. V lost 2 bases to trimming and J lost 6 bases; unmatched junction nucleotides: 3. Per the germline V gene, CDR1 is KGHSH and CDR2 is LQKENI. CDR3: CASSPGTGASGELFF. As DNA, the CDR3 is TGTGCCAGCTCACCAGGGACAGGGGCTTCCGGGGAGCTGTTTTTT.

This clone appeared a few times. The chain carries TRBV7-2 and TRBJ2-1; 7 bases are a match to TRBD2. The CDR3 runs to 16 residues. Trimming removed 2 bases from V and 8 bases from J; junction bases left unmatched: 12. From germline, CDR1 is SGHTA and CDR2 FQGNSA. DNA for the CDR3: TGTGCCAGCAGCTTAAACCCCGGCGGGAGTAAGGATGAGCAGTTCTTC. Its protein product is CASSLNPGGSKDEQFF. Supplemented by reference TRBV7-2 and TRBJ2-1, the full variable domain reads GAGVSQSPSNKVTEKGKDVELRCDPISGHTALYWYRQSLGQGLEFLIYFQGNSAPDKSGLPSDRFSAERTGGSVSTLTIQRTQQEDSAVYLCASSLNPGGSKDEQFFGPGTRLTVL.

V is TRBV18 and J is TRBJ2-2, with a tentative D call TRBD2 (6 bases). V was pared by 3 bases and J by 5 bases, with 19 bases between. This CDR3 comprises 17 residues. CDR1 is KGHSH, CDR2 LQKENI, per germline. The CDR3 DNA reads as TGTGCCAGCTCACCCACCTCTGACGGGAGTCGGACCGGGGAGCTGTTTTTT. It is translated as CASSPTSDGSRTGELFF.

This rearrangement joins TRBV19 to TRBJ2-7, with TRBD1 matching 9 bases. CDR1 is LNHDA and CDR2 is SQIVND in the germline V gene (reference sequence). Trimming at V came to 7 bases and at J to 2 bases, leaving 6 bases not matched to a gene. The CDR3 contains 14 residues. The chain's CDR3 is CASTPGQGPYEQYF. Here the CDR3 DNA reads TGTGCCAGTACCCCGGGACAGGGACCCTACGAGCAGTACTTC.